This entry concerns a single TCR beta chain. Antigen unknown. Time point defined: week 11, during vaccination. Doses of 300 ug of mutant IDH1 20-mer peptide were given with topical imiquimod. The source of the sample is a study of a mutant IDH1 vaccine in newly diagnosed glioma. Study at large: Of the patients given treatment, approximately 62% were male and around 40% were female, and a mean age of about 44 years was recorded. Study observations and caveats: Whatever changes occurred in top peripheral T cell clonotypes seemed unrelated to pseudoprogression.

The protocol was immunoSEQ multiplex PCR, while the TCRdb copy is restricted to in-frame clones and leaves out a portion. The data show under 150,000 clones, about 82% seen once. Germline CDR1 WNHNN, CDR2 SYGVQD (reference sequence). Trimming removed 5 bases from V and 5 bases from J; junction bases left unmatched: 2. The CDR3 totals 13 residues. This clonotype originated in a man aged 40-55 years with glioma. The sample in question was PBMCs, obtained from a glioma patient whose treatment included an IDH1 peptide vaccine. V and J are TRBV10-1 and TRBJ2-2; 7 positions match TRBD1. CDR3 nucleotides: TGCGCCAGCAGTCCGACAGGGACCGGGGAGCTGTTTTTT. Translating it yields CASSPTGTGELFF.